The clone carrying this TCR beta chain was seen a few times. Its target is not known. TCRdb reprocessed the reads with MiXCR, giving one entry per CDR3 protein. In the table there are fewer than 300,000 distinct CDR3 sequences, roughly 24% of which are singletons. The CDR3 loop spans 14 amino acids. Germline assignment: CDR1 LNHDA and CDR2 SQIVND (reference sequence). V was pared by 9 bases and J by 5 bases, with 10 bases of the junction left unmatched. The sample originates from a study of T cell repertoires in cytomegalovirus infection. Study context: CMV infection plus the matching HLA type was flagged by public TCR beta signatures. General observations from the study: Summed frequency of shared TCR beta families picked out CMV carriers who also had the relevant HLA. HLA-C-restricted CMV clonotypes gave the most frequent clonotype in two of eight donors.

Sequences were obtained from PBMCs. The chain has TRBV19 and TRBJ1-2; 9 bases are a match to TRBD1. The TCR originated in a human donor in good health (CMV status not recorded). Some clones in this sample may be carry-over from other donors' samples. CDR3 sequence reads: CASLSGTGRYGYTF. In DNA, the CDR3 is TGTGCCAGCCTTTCCGGGACAGGGAGATATGGCTACACCTTC.